This TCR beta chain stems from a study of cytomegalovirus exposure and HLA in healthy donors. The study, taken as a whole, reports: An observed cluster of highly shared sequence variants was recorded as a likely sequencing artifact. A missense variant in DCLRE1C was later tied to TCR beta V- and J-gene trimming. In a later analysis, at a false discovery rate of 0.05, under 20,000 TCR beta sequences were associated with HLA alleles.

This clone was recorded a few times. Its antigen is undetermined. In the PCR, 60 Vbeta and 13 Jbeta primers were used. In the original workflow: In a later analysis, of 80 million to 90 million unique beta chains, about 12 million appeared in at least two donors. Repertoires were generated with immunoSEQ multiplex PCR, while TCRdb's copy carries only in-frame clones and drops some. The DNA gave D and trimming, while V, J and clone size come from that table. Here the sample spans fewer than 150,000 clones, around 80% being singletons. Sequencing was performed on PBMCs. This TCR derives from a young man in good health and CMV-seronegative.

CDR3 sequence reads: CSVDGQGRYGYTF. The CDR3 DNA is TGCAGCGTTGATGGCCAGGGGCGATATGGCTACACCTTC. This chain connects TRBV29-1 to TRBJ1-2; a possible D gene is TRBD1 (6 bases). Trimming took off 3 bases at V and 5 bases at J, with 13 bases between the two ends. Germline CDR1 is SQVTM and CDR2 is ANQGSEA. This CDR3 region has 13 residues.